This entry lists 20 T cell receptor beta chains sequenced from one sample in a study of blood T cell repertoires in COVID-19. Profiled with immunoSEQ multiplex PCR; TCRdb holds only in-frame clones, not every one. This repertoire shows roughly 70,000 clones, approximately 91% found once; its top ten account for 3% to 4.5%. The sequenced sample was peripheral blood. Receptor source: a man between 65 and 85 years old with acute or convalescent COVID-19.

The V gene is TRBV7-8, the J gene TRBJ2-3, with TRBD1 identical over 8 bases. Germline CDR1 is SGHVS and CDR2 is FQNEAQ. The CDR3 totals 17 residues. V shed 1 base, J shed 5 bases, and the junction held 11 bases outside the gene matches. The DNA of the CDR3 is TGTGCCAGCAGCTTAGACCCAGGGGGCGCAGGTGGAGATACGCAGTATTTT. Protein product: CASSLDPGGAGGDTQYF.

The chain carries TRBV6-5 and TRBJ2-5; 10 nucleotides align to TRBD1. Germline-derived CDR1 and CDR2 are MNHEY and SVGAGI. The CDR3 contains 14 residues. J was trimmed by 6 bases and V by 4 bases; bases with no gene match: 5. CDR3 in amino acids: CASSSPDRGKTQYF. CDR3 nucleotide sequence: TGTGCCAGCAGTTCCCCGGACAGGGGGAAGACCCAGTACTTC.

The V gene is TRBV28, the J gene TRBJ1-5, with 7 bases fitting TRBD1. Germline CDR1 MDHEN, CDR2 SYDVKM. The CDR3 is made up of 14 amino acids. V was clipped by 6 bases and J by 6 bases; unmatched bases: 8. CDR3 amino acids: CASSLPQGTQPQHF. DNA for the CDR3: TGTGCCAGCAGCCTCCCACAGGGGACTCAGCCCCAGCATTTT.

J is TRBJ2-7 and V is TRBV12-3 or TRBV12-4, with TRBD1 as a possible D gene (5 bases). Trimming stripped 3 bases from V and 3 bases from J, with 9 bases between. CDR3 length: 13 residues. The DNA of the CDR3 is TGTGCCAGCAGTTTTCAGGGTAACTACGAGCAGTACTTC. This encodes CASSFQGNYEQYF.

V gene TRBV6-5 combines with J gene TRBJ1-5, with D tentatively TRBD1 (6 bases). V lost 4 bases and J lost 8, with 18 bases in between. Germline V lookup: CDR1 MNHEY, CDR2 SVGAGI. The CDR3 totals 15 residues. CDR3 sequence: CASSSARGGEEPQHF. The CDR3 region has the DNA TGTGCCAGCAGTTCCGCGAGAGGGGGGGAGGAGCCCCAGCATTTT.

The chain links TRBV6-5 to TRBJ2-2; D gene ambiguous. Trimming cost V 0 bases and J 8 bases, with 13 bases left between them. The CDR3 is 15 amino acids. CDR1 is MNHEY, CDR2 SVGAGI, per germline. The CDR3 reads CASSYSSVARGELFF. CDR3 DNA: TGTGCCAGCAGTTACTCATCGGTCGCGCGGGGGGAGCTGTTTTTT.

The V gene is TRBV21-1, the J gene TRBJ1-6; no check of the table's D call, TRBD1, against the DNA was made. TRBV21-1 is a known pseudogene. The length of the CDR3 is 16 residues. CDR3 amino acids: CASSPPGTGRNSPLHF. In DNA form, the CDR3 reads TGTGCCAGCAGCCCGCCCGGGACAGGTCGGAATTCACCCCTCCACTTT.

V usage is TRBV4-3 and J usage is TRBJ2-7; TRBD1 aligns across 8 bases. J was trimmed by 2 bases and V by 2 bases; bases with no gene match: 8. The CDR3 is 16 residues long. The germline CDR1 and CDR2 sequences are LGHNA and YSLEER. As DNA, the CDR3 is TGCGCCAGCAGCCAATTGGCTCGGGACAGGACCTACGAGCAGTACTTC. Amino acids: CASSQLARDRTYEQYF.

The chain carries TRBV18 and TRBJ2-3, with 10 nucleotides matching TRBD1. The CDR3 consists of 16 residues. The junction had 1 base not matched to a gene; V was cut back by 0 bases and J by 1 base. The germline V gene has CDR1 KGHSH and CDR2 LQKENI. The CDR3 DNA reads TGTGCCAGCTCACCACCCGGGACAGGGGGCACAGATACGCAGTATTTT. Translated, it gives CASSPPGTGGTDTQYF.

This clone came up a few times. This chain links TRBV5-1 with TRBJ2-1, with 7 positions matching TRBD1. Trimming took 1 base from V and 2 from J; bases not matched to a gene: 3. Germline V gene sequence: CDR1 SGHRS, CDR2 YFSETQ. The CDR3 is made up of 15 amino acids. The CDR3 nucleotides are TGCGCCAGCAGCTTGTCAGGGGGTGCCTACAATGAGCAGTTCTTC. Encoded protein: CASSLSGGAYNEQFF.

In this sample, this clone is medium-sized (0.01 to 0.1%). The chain couples TRBV19 to TRBJ2-5; the match to TRBD1 covers 7 bases. The CDR3 runs 15 residues. The ends lost 9 bases at V and 3 bases at J; junction bases unmatched: 13. Germline V lookup: CDR1 LNHDA, CDR2 SQIVND (reference sequence). DNA of the CDR3: TGTGCCAGGAGAGTACAGGGGAAGGGAAAAGAGACCCAGTACTTC. Translated: CARRVQGKGKETQYF.

The chain carries TRBV5-1 and TRBJ2-7; TRBD1 matches at 8 bases. Losses at the gene ends were 4 bases for V and 3 bases for J; bases not matched to a gene: 9. The CDR3 loop spans 15 amino acids. CDR1 SGHRS and CDR2 YFSETQ come from the germline V gene. The CDR3 loop reads CASSRTTGEFYEQYF. In nucleotides, the CDR3 is TGCGCCAGCAGCCGTACGACAGGGGAGTTCTACGAGCAGTACTTC.

The chain has TRBV19 and TRBJ1-5, with D maybe TRBD1 (6 bases). Germline V gene lookup returns CDR1 LNHDA and CDR2 SQIVND (reference sequence). V was pared by 4 bases and J by 3 bases, with 13 bases between. This CDR3 region has 15 residues. The CDR3 DNA is TGTGCCAGTAGTACAGGGGACGGTTTCAATCAGCCCCAGCATTTT. Translation gives CASSTGDGFNQPQHF.

As DNA, the CDR3 is TGCGCCAGCAGCCAAAGAACGAGCGGGGGGGCCGCCAATGAGCAGTTCTTC. The encoded protein is CASSQRTSGGAANEQFF. The V gene is TRBV4-1, the J gene TRBJ2-1; 10 nucleotides agree with TRBD2. Germline lookup yields CDR1 MGHRA and CDR2 YSYEKL. The CDR3 is 17 amino acids. Losses at the gene ends were 2 bases for V and 6 bases for J; bases not matched to a gene: 10.

The rearrangement links TRBV27 to TRBJ2-5; no clear D. V lost 6 bases and J 8 bases, leaving 16 bases between the germline ends. This CDR3 contains 13 residues. CDR1 is MNHEY, CDR2 SMNVEV, per germline (reference sequence). Here the CDR3 reads CASSMTGLGTQYF. CDR3 DNA sequence: TGTGCCAGCAGCATGACTGGCTTGGGTACCCAGTACTTC.

The chain uses TRBV9 and TRBJ2-1; TRBD1 agrees at 9 bases. The CDR3 extends over 13 amino acids. J was trimmed by 9 bases and V by 2 bases; bases with no gene match: 3. The germline CDR1 and CDR2 sequences are SGDLS and YYNGEE. The CDR3: CASSVGQGTEQFF. In DNA form, the CDR3 reads TGTGCCAGCAGCGTGGGACAGGGAACTGAGCAGTTCTTC. The whole variable domain, filled in from reference TRBV9 and TRBJ2-1, reads DSGVTQTPKHLITATGQRVTLRCSPRSGDLSVYWYQQSLDQGLQFLIQYYNGEERAKGNILERFSAQQFPDLHSELNLSSLELGDSALYFCASSVGQGTEQFFGPGTRLTVL.

V is TRBV28 and J is TRBJ2-7, with 9 bases identical to TRBD2. Losses at the gene ends were 10 bases for V and 10 bases for J; bases not matched to a gene: 8. The CDR3 contains 11 residues. Germline CDR1 MDHEN, CDR2 SYDVKM. CDR3 protein: CAIAGGVQQYF. CDR3 coding DNA: TGTGCCATTGCGGGGGGGGTCCAACAGTACTTC.

CDR3 amino acids: CASSLSTEPNEQFF. DNA of the CDR3: TGTGCCAGCAGCTTAAGTACAGAACCAAATGAGCAGTTCTTC. The genes are TRBV7-3 and TRBJ2-1; D remains unclear. The germline gives CDR1 SGHTA, CDR2 FQGTGA. V was shortened by 1 base and J by 7 bases, with 11 bases between the two germline ends. The CDR3 is 14 amino acids.

The chain combines TRBV28 with TRBJ2-7, with a possible D match to TRBD1 (5 bases). The germline CDR1 and CDR2 sequences are MDHEN and SYDVKM. Trimming removed 3 bases at V and 3 bases at J, with 9 bases between. CDR3 length: 13 amino acids. The DNA for the CDR3 is TGTGCCAGCAGTTTCAGGGTACACTACGAGCAGTACTTC. This encodes CASSFRVHYEQYF.

The rearrangement uses TRBV4-3 and TRBJ1-3; no reliable D call. The germline V and J ends were trimmed by 1 base and 0 bases, with 4 bases remaining between them. Germline lookup yields CDR1 LGHNA and CDR2 YSLEER. The CDR3 length is 14 residues. The CDR3 spells CASSQGISGNTIYF. The CDR3 DNA follows: TGCGCCAGCAGCCAAGGTATCTCTGGAAACACCATATATTTT.